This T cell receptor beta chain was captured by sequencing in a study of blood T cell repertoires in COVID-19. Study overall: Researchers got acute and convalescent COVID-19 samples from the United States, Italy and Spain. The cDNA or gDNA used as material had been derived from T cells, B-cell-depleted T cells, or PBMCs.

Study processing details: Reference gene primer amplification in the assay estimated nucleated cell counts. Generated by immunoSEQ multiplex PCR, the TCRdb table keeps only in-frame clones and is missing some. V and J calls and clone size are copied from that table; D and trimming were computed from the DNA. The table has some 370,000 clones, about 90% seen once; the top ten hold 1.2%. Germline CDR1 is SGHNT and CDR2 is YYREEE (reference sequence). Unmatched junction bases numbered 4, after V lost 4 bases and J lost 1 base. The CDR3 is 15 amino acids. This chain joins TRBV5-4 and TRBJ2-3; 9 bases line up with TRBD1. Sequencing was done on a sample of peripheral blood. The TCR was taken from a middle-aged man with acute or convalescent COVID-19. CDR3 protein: CASSLNRGRTDTQYF. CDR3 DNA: TGTGCCAGCAGCCTAAACAGGGGGCGCACAGATACGCAGTATTTT.